This T cell receptor (beta chain) derives from a study of monozygotic twins with inflammatory bowel disease. Study results and limitations: A single strong clonotype or signal linked to IBD was not supported.

From its re-call of the 5' RACE reads, TCRdb lists each CDR3 protein once, without DNA. The sample totals some 150,000 distinct CDR3 sequences. This CDR3 has 13 amino acids. CDR1 and CDR2 from the germline V gene are ENHRY and SYGVKD. On this clonotype itself: Its antigen is undetermined.

The chain uses TRBV10-3 and TRBJ2-5; TCRdb's assignment of TRBD1 cannot be checked, as there is no DNA. The sample taken for sequencing was blood. The receptor was isolated from a human donor with ulcerative colitis or Crohn's disease, or a healthy co-twin of an affected twin (not recorded which). This CDR3 is CAISESRGETQYF.